The present TCR beta chain was sequenced within a study of PD-L1 blockade in urothelial cancer. Trimming cost V 5 bases and J 3 bases; bases outside gene matches: 9. Germline V gene data show CDR1 as MNHNS and CDR2 as SASEGT. The CDR3 extends over 15 amino acids. What went into each PCR as a spike was synthetic TCR analog templates. This table comes from immunoSEQ multiplex PCR, and its TCRdb copy is limited to in-frame clones, with some not included. The table records roughly 120,000 clones, 65% to 85% of them present only once. Time point noted: pretreatment peripheral blood. This clone has a handful of counts.

The receptor was derived from a man aged 45-60 years with urothelial cancer. The sequenced sample was PBMCs, obtained around atezolizumab (anti-PD-L1) treatment. The V call is TRBV6-1, the J call TRBJ1-1, with TRBD1 identical over 7 bases. The CDR3 here is CASSKNRGSDTEAFF. The CDR3 nucleotides are TGTGCCAGCAGTAAGAACAGGGGTTCGGACACTGAAGCTTTCTTT.